This TCR beta chain was obtained from a study of T cell responses to AZD1222 COVID-19 vaccine. As for the study in general: Timing groups of about 4 and about 12 weeks for second doses were pooled.

With regard to this clone: Antigen: not known.

General study points: In a largely white British group with more females than males, clonal diversity was possibly underestimated.

The method was immunoSEQ multiplex PCR; TCRdb's version includes in-frame clones alone and lacks a portion of them. The sample carries about 160,000 clones, 85% to 95% recorded once. The V end was cut by 0 bases, the J end by 3 bases, with 9 bases between. Germline V gives CDR1 MGHRA, CDR2 YSYEKL. CDR3 length: 15 amino acids. The rearrangement joins TRBV4-1 to TRBJ2-1; D not certain. The sample in question was peripheral blood, obtained on day 0 of AZD1222 vaccination. The receptor comes from an adult in good health. CDR3 DNA: TGCGCCAGCAGCCAAGATAAATACTACTACAATGAGCAGTTCTTC. It specifies CASSQDKYYYNEQFF.